What follows is one T cell receptor beta chain and its context. V lost 5 bases and J lost 4; bases outside the gene matches: 7. The germline V gene encodes CDR1 MDHEN and CDR2 SYDVKM. CDR3 length equals 14 residues. This sample was taken from a study of blood T cell repertoires in COVID-19. Study details: Acute and convalescent COVID-19 samples came from the United States, Italy and Spain. PBMCs, B-cell-depleted T cells, or T cells provided the cDNA or gDNA that made up the material.

Original methodology: Estimated nucleated cell counts came from reference gene primer amplification. The method was immunoSEQ multiplex PCR; TCRdb's version includes in-frame clones alone and lacks a portion of them. V and J calls plus clone size are reproduced from that table; the DNA served to infer D and trimming. Here the sample spans about 300,000 clones, about 91% being singletons. Specimen: peripheral blood. The sequence was obtained from a young woman who had recovered from COVID-19. The chain combines TRBV28 with TRBJ2-5, with 7 positions matching TRBD1. The chain's CDR3 is CASSQTNRGETQYF. In DNA, the CDR3 is TGTGCCAGCAGTCAAACAAACAGGGGAGAGACCCAGTACTTC. The complete variable domain, with remaining parts taken from reference TRBV28 and TRBJ2-5, reads DVKVTQSSRYLVKRTGEKVFLECVQDMDHENMFWYRQDPGLGLRLIYFSYDVKMKEKGDIPEGYSVSREKKERFSLILESASTNQTSMYLCASSQTNRGETQYFGPGTRLLVL.